This T cell receptor beta chain was profiled in a study of regulatory T cells in long-lasting Graves disease. This clonotype came up a few times. Time point reported: newly diagnosed GD, antithyroid drugs for less than 3 months. With RNA extracted from PBMCs as input, the TCR library was made. In building TCR beta libraries, iRepertoire HTBI primers were used together with Arm-PCR of CDR3 regions. TCRdb recomputed calls from the multiplex PCR reads with MiXCR, one row per CDR3 protein. This sample has 350,000 to 500,000 distinct CDR3 sequences; roughly 17% occur once, and the top ten carry over 8.5%. CDR3 length equals 12 residues. Trimming took 8 bases from V and 4 from J, leaving 11 bases between them. The V gene's germline CDR1 is LNHDA and CDR2 SQIVND (reference sequence). This same sample was also part of a study on T cells in Graves' hyperthyroidism and ophthalmopathy.

The source of this sequence is a woman under 40 with Graves disease. V usage is TRBV19 and J usage is TRBJ1-1; no clear D gene. The specimen was peripheral blood mononuclear cells (PBMCs), collected at new diagnosis, from a patient treated with antithyroid drugs. CDR3 sequence: CASSDRSTEAFF. The CDR3 coding sequence is TGTGCCAGTTCAGATCGGAGCACTGAAGCTTTCTTT. Filled out from reference TRBV19 and TRBJ1-1, the complete variable domain reads DGGITQSPKYLFRKEGQNVTLSCEQNLNHDAMYWYRQDPGQGLRLIYYSQIVNDFQKGDIAEGYSVSREKKESFPLTVTSAQKNPTAFYLCASSDRSTEAFFGQGTRLTVV.